What follows are 15 T cell receptor beta chains derived from one specimen sequenced in a study of molecular identifiers for immune sequencing clone quantification. TCRdb analysed the PCR reads with MiXCR anew, one entry per CDR3 protein. In the table there are about 640,000 distinct CDR3 sequences, 20% of which are singletons. What was sequenced was naive CD8+ T cells from blood, with Jurkat cell RNA spiked in. The subset was: FACS-sorted CD8+CD4-CCR7+CD45RA+ naive T cells. All receptors derive from a human donor in good health. Some libraries in this study had Jurkat cell RNA spiked in.

This clonotype was observed many times. This sequence joins TRBV19 and TRBJ1-5; D is unresolved. V lost 3 bases and J 6 bases, leaving 6 bases between the germline ends. Germline loops: CDR1 LNHDA, CDR2 SQIVND (reference sequence). The CDR3 length is 12 residues. CDR3 region: CASSILGQPQHF. As DNA, the CDR3 is TGTGCCAGTAGTATCTTGGGTCAGCCCCAGCATTTT.

In this sample, this clonotype turned up many times. V gene TRBV5-6 combines with J gene TRBJ2-2; 13 bases fit TRBD2. J lost 6 bases, V lost 4 bases, and 6 bases had no gene match. CDR3 length: 16 amino acids. Looked up from germline, CDR1 is SGHDT and CDR2 is YYEEEE. The CDR3 bases are TGTGCCAGCAGCCCCACTAGCGGGGGGGCCGCCGGGGAGCTGTTTTTT. Encoded protein: CASSPTSGGAAGELFF.

This clonotype was counted only a few times. The chain recombines TRBV5-6 with TRBJ2-7, with TRBD2 matching 7 bases. Germline-derived CDR1 and CDR2 are SGHDT and YYEEEE. This CDR3 has 16 amino acids. V lost 4 bases, J lost 3 bases, and 13 bases stayed unmatched. CDR3 bases: TGTGCCAGCAGCATGCCAGCGGGGAGAAGAGTCTACGAGCAGTACTTC. The encoded protein is CASSMPAGRRVYEQYF.

The chain recombines TRBV27 with TRBJ2-5; 7 bases agree with TRBD2. The CDR3 sequence is 14 residues long. The trim removed 5 bases at V and 7 bases at J, leaving 10 bases unmatched. Germline CDR1 and CDR2: MNHEY and SMNVEV (reference sequence). The CDR3 region has the DNA TGTGCCAGCAGTGCTTTGGCGGGGGAGCTGACCCAGTACTTC. Its protein product is CASSALAGELTQYF.

The rearrangement joins TRBV27 to TRBJ2-7, with TRBD1 as a possible D gene (5 bases). CDR1 and CDR2 from the germline V gene are MNHEY and SMNVEV (reference sequence). Trimming removed 6 bases at V and 0 bases at J, with 12 bases between. CDR3 size: 14 residues. In DNA, the CDR3 is TGTGCCAGCAGCCAACACAGGAACTCCTACGAGCAGTACTTC. Amino acid sequence: CASSQHRNSYEQYF.

The table lists this clonotype with many counts. CDR3 DNA: TGTGCCTGGAGTCCCCGGGGTGAGCAGTACTTC. It translates to CAWSPRGEQYF. This chain uses TRBV30 with TRBJ2-7; a possible D gene is TRBD2 (5 bases). The CDR3 sequence is 11 residues long. Trimming took 2 bases from V and 7 from J, leaving 9 bases between them. CDR1 GTSNPN and CDR2 SVGIG come from the germline V gene (reference sequence).

This clonotype appeared many times. This rearrangement joins TRBV30 to TRBJ2-1; D is perhaps TRBD1 (6 bases). Trimming removed 6 bases at V and 3 bases at J, with 12 bases between. The CDR3 has 13 amino acids. Per germline, CDR1 GTSNPN and CDR2 SVGIG (reference sequence). CDR3 protein: CACTRDNYNEQFF. The CDR3 region has the DNA TGTGCCTGCACCCGGGACAACTACAATGAGCAGTTCTTC.

This clonotype was detected ten times or more. The rearrangement links TRBV19 to TRBJ1-5, with TRBD1 as a possible D gene (5 bases). CDR3 size: 16 residues. The V end was cut by 1 base, the J end by 5 bases, with 15 bases between. Germline CDR1 and CDR2: LNHDA and SQIVND (reference sequence). CDR3 in amino acids: CASSIAGRGYHQPQHF. CDR3 nucleotides: TGTGCCAGTAGTATAGCGGGGCGCGGATACCATCAGCCCCAGCATTTT.

Comment on this clonotype: It may be a read error: a sequence one base away is much more abundant. CDR3 nucleotides: TGTGCCAGCAGTCAGGGAAGGCGGAATACGCAGTATTTT. Its protein is CASSQGRRNTQYF. The chain employs TRBV6-2 or TRBV6-3 and TRBJ2-3, with D possibly being TRBD1 (5 bases). The ends were cut back, 5 bases at V and 7 bases at J, with 13 bases in the middle. The CDR3 extends over 13 amino acids. Germline V lookup: CDR1 MNHEY, CDR2 SVGEGT.

This clonotype was recorded many times. The chain recombines TRBV27 with TRBJ2-7; TRBD1 matches 7 bases. J gave up 3 bases and V 4 bases, and 6 bases lay outside the gene matches. Germline CDR1 reads MNHEY; CDR2 reads SMNVEV (reference sequence). The CDR3 is made up of 14 amino acids. The CDR3 sequence: CASSSNDRDYEQYF. DNA of the CDR3: TGTGCCAGCAGTTCGAACGACAGGGACTACGAGCAGTACTTC.

In this sample, this clonotype turned up a few times. The chain recombines TRBV13 with TRBJ2-3, with TRBD2 matching over 15 bases. J gave up 10 bases and V 3 bases, and 8 bases lay outside the gene matches. Germline-derived CDR1 and CDR2 are PRHDT and FYEKMQ (reference sequence). CDR3 length: 16 residues. Here the CDR3 reads CASSFGLAGGLESQYF. CDR3 sequence (DNA): TGTGCCAGCAGCTTTGGACTAGCGGGGGGGCTTGAGTCGCAGTATTTT.

This clonotype came up many times. The V gene is TRBV12-3 or TRBV12-4, the J gene TRBJ1-1, with a tentative D call TRBD1 (5 bases). Trimming pared 4 bases from V and 4 bases from J, leaving 16 bases between. CDR3 length equals 15 residues. CDR3 bases: TGTGCCAGCAGTTCAAGCACCCGGGGGTCCACTGAAGCTTTCTTT. Translated: CASSSSTRGSTEAFF.

This chain uses TRBV9 with TRBJ1-3, with D tentatively TRBD1 (6 bases). This CDR3 region has 16 residues. Trimming shortened V by 2 bases and J by 0 bases, and 12 bases separated the two germline ends. Germline V lookup: CDR1 SGDLS, CDR2 YYNGEE. The CDR3 loop is CASSVGGQSSGNTIYF. CDR3 nucleotide sequence: TGTGCCAGCAGCGTCGGGGGGCAGAGCTCTGGAAACACCATATATTTT.

Concerning this clonotype: One end of the junction is discordant with germline, which a read error may explain. The chain employs TRBV10-3 and TRBJ2-5; D unclear. Germline CDR1 reads ENHRY; CDR2 reads SYGVKD. This CDR3 region has 14 residues. The CDR3 loop is CAISEDPYEETQCF. The CDR3 nucleotides read TGTGCCATCAGTGAGGACCCTTATGAGGAGACCCAGTGCTTC.

The V call is TRBV2, the J call TRBJ1-4; 9 positions match TRBD1. Germline V CDR1 and CDR2: SNHLY, FYNNEI. V shed 8 bases and J 3 bases; nucleotides not matched to a gene: 7. The CDR3 sequence is 15 residues long. The CDR3 nucleotides read TGTGCCAGCCGAACAGGGGGCCGGGCTAATGAAAAACTGTTTTTT. Its translation: CASRTGGRANEKLFF. The whole variable domain, remainder taken from reference TRBV2 and TRBJ1-4, is EPEVTQTPSHQVTQMGQEVILRCVPISNHLYFYWYRQILGQKVEFLVSFYNNEISEKSEIFDDQFSVERPDGSNFTLKIRSTKLEDSAMYFCASRTGGRANEKLFFGSGTQLSVL.